A selection of T cell receptor beta chains follows, all from one sample in a study of blood T cell repertoires in COVID-19. Repertoires were generated with immunoSEQ multiplex PCR, while TCRdb's copy carries only in-frame clones and drops some. This table holds roughly 160,000 clones, 82% found once. Sequences were obtained from PBMCs or T cells enriched from blood (not recorded which). Every receptor here comes from a man aged 55 to 70 who had recovered from COVID-19. Each CDR3 is given with its conserved first and last residue. A D gene is named only where the DNA matches it firmly. Clone size is given for some rows only: seen once, a few or many times, or a class if the clone is expanded.

TRBV5-1,.,TRBD1,TRBJ1-1,CASSLVTGGNAEAFF,TGCGCCAGCAGCTTGGTCACAGGGGGCAATGCTGAAGCTTTCTTT
TRBV19,.,.,TRBJ2-4,CASSLGRSGWIQYF,TGTGCCAGTAGTCTTGGGAGAAGTGGGTGGATTCAGTACTTC
TRBV10-3,.,.,TRBJ2-5,CAISESRREETQYF,TGTGCCATCAGTGAGTCGCGCAGGGAAGAGACCCAGTACTTC
TRBV2,.,.,TRBJ2-2,CASSGLLNTGELFF,TGTGCCAGCAGTGGTCTTTTGAACACCGGGGAGCTGTTTTTT
TRBV12-3/TRBV12-4,.,.,TRBJ2-2,CASRLLGSGELFF,TGTGCCAGCAGACTCCTAGGGAGCGGGGAGCTGTTTTTT
TRBV10-1,few,.,TRBJ1-3,CASGRGYTHSGNTIYF,TGCGCCAGCGGTAGGGGCTATACTCATTCTGGAAACACCATATATTTT
TRBV9,.,TRBD2,TRBJ2-1,CASTSGGGRGNEQFF,TGTGCCAGCACTAGCGGGGGGGGCCGTGGGAATGAGCAGTTCTTC
TRBV5-6,.,TRBD1,TRBJ2-3,CASSPTGGWGYTQYF,TGTGCCAGCAGCCCCACAGGGGGCTGGGGGTATACGCAGTATTTT
TRBV28,few,TRBD1,TRBJ1-2,CASSSRGPDGYTF,TGTGCCAGCAGTTCCAGGGGGCCCGATGGCTACACCTTC
TRBV29-1,.,TRBD1,TRBJ2-7,CSVADRDGEQYF,TGCAGCGTTGCCGACAGGGACGGTGAGCAGTACTTC
TRBV6-4,.,.,TRBJ2-2,CASSDVRAGELFF,TGTGCCAGCAGTGACGTGAGGGCCGGGGAGCTGTTTTTT
TRBV3-1/TRBV3-2,.,.,TRBJ1-4,CASSPTRGSLSTNEKLFF,TGTGCCAGCAGCCCCACCAGGGGCTCCTTATCAACTAATGAAAAACTGTTTTTT
TRBV11-2,once,.,TRBJ1-1,CASSLVGSSNTEAFF,TGTGCCAGCAGCTTAGTTGGGAGCTCGAACACTGAAGCTTTCTTT
TRBV7-2,.,.,TRBJ2-1,CASSLAYGSYNEQFF,TGTGCCAGCAGCTTAGCGTACGGCTCCTACAATGAGCAGTTCTTC
TRBV7-2,.,.,TRBJ1-1,CASSLGDFGTEAFF,TGTGCCAGCAGCTTAGGGGACTTTGGAACTGAAGCTTTCTTT
TRBV12-3/TRBV12-4,.,.,TRBJ2-7,CASGAWGPKEQYF,TGTGCCAGCGGGGCGTGGGGGCCTAAAGAGCAGTACTTC
TRBV14,.,.,TRBJ2-7,CASSPAVTYEQYF,TGTGCCAGCAGCCCAGCGGTTACCTACGAGCAGTACTTC
TRBV27,.,TRBD1,TRBJ1-2,CASSLGGQYGYTF,TGTGCCAGCAGTTTAGGGGGACAGTATGGCTACACCTTC